The 14 T cell receptor beta chains presented below share a single source sample, sequenced in a study of blood T cell repertoires in COVID-19 (dated by TCRdb to 2018 to 2021). The library came from the immunoSEQ multiplex PCR assay. TCRdb stores this immuneACCESS table with in-frame sequences only. Part of the clones is absent; in the studies checked, under half of the shortfall reflects unresolved V genes, and no reason is known for the rest. In this sample the table shows nearly 250,000 clones, approximately 85% of which occur a single time. The ten biggest clones cover around 1.9% of the sample. Sequencing was done on a sample of PBMCs or T cells enriched from blood (not recorded which). The receptors here all came from a woman aged 45-65 years who had recovered from COVID-19.

This clone came up a few times. This sequence joins TRBV7-3 and TRBJ2-1; D gene uncertain. With 1 base removed from V and 1 base from J, the gap between germline ends came to 5 bases. CDR1 is SGHTA and CDR2 is FQGTGA in the germline V gene. The CDR3 loop spans 14 amino acids. The CDR3 protein is CASSLRASYNEQFF. DNA for the CDR3: TGTGCCAGCAGCTTAAGAGCATCCTACAATGAGCAGTTCTTC.

The chain couples TRBV30 to TRBJ2-3; TRBD2 matches 11 bases. The germline V gene encodes CDR1 GTSNPN and CDR2 SVGIG (reference sequence). V lost 4 bases, J lost 14 bases, and 11 bases stayed unmatched. The CDR3 consists of 13 residues. DNA for the CDR3: TGTGCCTGGACTAGCGGGGGGTCAGGCCCCTGGTATTTT. It translates to CAWTSGGSGPWYF.

J is TRBJ2-3 and V is TRBV9, with 7 nucleotides matching TRBD1. The V gene end was trimmed by 3 bases and the J gene end by 4 bases; junction bases not matched to a gene: 5. CDR1 SGDLS and CDR2 YYNGEE come from the germline V gene. The CDR3 totals 14 residues. The CDR3 here is CASSGTGVSDTQYF. DNA of the CDR3: TGTGCCAGCAGCGGGACAGGCGTCTCAGATACGCAGTATTTT.

A word on this clone: The junction differs from germline at one of its ends, possibly a read error. The chain has TRBV7-7 and TRBJ2-1; 12 nucleotides align to TRBD1. This CDR3 is built from 15 residues. Germline V gene data show CDR1 as SSHAT and CDR2 as FNYEAQ (reference sequence). CDR3 DNA sequence: TGTGCTAGCAGCTCGGGACAGGGGGCAAGGAATGAGCAGTTCTTC. Its translation is CASSSGQGARNEQFF.

The table lists this clone with a count of one. CDR3 bases: TGTGCCACCAGCCAGACCCCAGGGCCCCAGCATTTT. It codes for CATSQTPGPQHF. The J gene is TRBJ1-5, the V gene TRBV15; D remains ambiguous. Germline V CDR1 and CDR2: LNHNV, YYDKDF (reference sequence). The CDR3 consists of 12 residues. V lost 5 bases to trimming and J lost 9 bases, with 11 bases between them.

The rearrangement joins TRBV18 to TRBJ2-7; D gene unclear. V dropped 3 bases and J dropped 4 bases, with 16 bases sitting between them. CDR1 is KGHSH and CDR2 is LQKENI in the germline V gene. CDR3 size: 15 residues. CDR3 nucleotide sequence: TGTGCCAGCTCACCGAACGGTGGCGGTTCTTACGAGCAGTACTTC. Translation gives CASSPNGGGSYEQYF.

J is TRBJ1-6 and V is TRBV7-2; 7 bases are a match to TRBD1. The V gene's germline CDR1 is SGHTA and CDR2 FQGNSA. The CDR3 loop spans 14 amino acids. Trimming took 5 bases from V and 16 from J; bases not matched to a gene: 14. The CDR3 coding sequence is TGTGCCAGCAGCACCAAAGGGACAGTTACCCGGCTCCACTTT. Encoded protein: CASSTKGTVTRLHF.

The chain joins TRBV4-3 to TRBJ1-2; D not resolved. CDR1 is LGHNA and CDR2 is YSLEER in the germline V gene. CDR3 size: 15 residues. Trimming shortened V by 0 bases and J by 8 bases, and 16 bases separated the two germline ends. The CDR3 is CASSQDRGGSMGYTF. The CDR3 DNA follows: TGCGCCAGCAGCCAAGATAGAGGAGGATCTATGGGCTACACCTTC.

The J gene is TRBJ2-1, the V gene TRBV7-2, with TRBD2 matching 9 bases. This CDR3 is 15 amino acids long. In germline, CDR1 is SGHTA, CDR2 FQGNSA. V trimming: 5 bases; J trimming: 6 bases; junction bases outside the gene matches: 8. CDR3 DNA: TGTGCCAGCAGCCCTAGCGGGGCCATTGCCAATGAGCAGTTCTTC. Translating it yields CASSPSGAIANEQFF. The full variable domain, in which reference TRBV7-2 and TRBJ2-1 provide the parts outside the CDR3, is GAGVSQSPSNKVTEKGKDVELRCDPISGHTALYWYRQSLGQGLEFLIYFQGNSAPDKSGLPSDRFSAERTGGSVSTLTIQRTQQEDSAVYLCASSPSGAIANEQFFGPGTRLTVL.

This sequence joins TRBV27 and TRBJ2-2; D gene uncertain. CDR3 length: 14 amino acids. V was cut by 5 bases and J by 2 bases, with 9 bases left in between. The germline V gene encodes CDR1 MNHEY and CDR2 SMNVEV (reference sequence). The CDR3 nucleotides are TGTGCCAGCAGTCTACAGAGTAACACCGGGGAGCTGTTTTTT. Amino acids: CASSLQSNTGELFF.

V gene TRBV27 combines with J gene TRBJ1-2; no firm D call. Trimming stripped 6 bases from V and 6 bases from J, with 14 bases between. Germline assignment: CDR1 MNHEY and CDR2 SMNVEV (reference sequence). The CDR3 runs to 13 residues. The CDR3 is CASRIPTGDGYTF. The DNA of the CDR3 is TGTGCCAGCAGGATACCGACCGGGGATGGCTACACCTTC.

The table lists this clone with a few counts. This rearrangement joins TRBV10-2 to TRBJ1-1; 7 nucleotides align to TRBD1. This CDR3 is built from 12 residues. V gave up 5 bases and J gave up 5 bases; unmatched junction bases: 2. Looked up from germline, CDR1 is WSHSY and CDR2 is SAAADI. CDR3 DNA: TGCGCCAGCAGTTCAGGGGGAACTGAAGCTTTCTTT. This gives the protein CASSSGGTEAFF.

This chain connects TRBV6-2 or TRBV6-3 to TRBJ1-5; D perhaps matches TRBD1 (6 bases). Germline CDR1 is MNHEY and CDR2 is SVGEGT. The germline V and J ends were trimmed by 6 bases and 5 bases, with 14 bases remaining between them. The CDR3 sequence is 14 residues long. DNA of the CDR3: TGTGCCAGCAGCCCCCGACAGGAACATCAGCCCCAGCATTTT. It is translated as CASSPRQEHQPQHF.

The gene calls are TRBV30 and TRBJ1-4; D unclear. The CDR3 is 15 residues long. The germline V and J ends were trimmed by 2 bases and 0 bases, with 10 bases remaining between them. CDR1 is GTSNPN and CDR2 is SVGIG in the germline V gene (reference sequence). CDR3 in amino acids: CAWSIGRATNEKLFF. CDR3 in DNA: TGTGCCTGGAGTATTGGGAGGGCAACTAATGAAAAACTGTTTTTT.